What follows are 12 T cell receptor beta chains derived from one specimen sequenced in a study of blood T cells in healthy people across ages. Together with a sample-barcoded 5' primer, a J-beta primer mix was included in a second PCR lasting roughly 7 to 11 cycles. TCRdb reanalysed the 5' RACE reads using MiXCR and keeps one entry per CDR3 protein. The sample lists about 770,000 distinct CDR3 sequences; roughly 44% were seen once. The specimen sequenced was blood. These receptors all come from a man aged 55-75 years in good health.

This chain links TRBV27 with TRBJ2-1; tentative D call: TRBD1 (7 bases). Trimming took off 1 base at V and 8 bases at J, with 12 bases between the two ends. This CDR3 is 14 amino acids long. The germline gives CDR1 MNHEY, CDR2 SMNVEV (reference sequence). This CDR3 is CASSLYGRGDEQFF. In DNA form, the CDR3 reads TGTGCCAGCAGTTTATATGGCAGGGGGGATGAGCAGTTCTTC.

This chain links TRBV15 with TRBJ2-3; D ambiguous. Germline loops: CDR1 LNHNV, CDR2 YYDKDF (reference sequence). This CDR3 has 14 residues. Trimming removed 3 bases at V and 2 bases at J, with 9 bases between. The CDR3 region is CATSSYGSTDTQYF. CDR3 sequence (DNA): TGTGCCACCAGCAGTTATGGCTCCACAGATACGCAGTATTTT.

The chain recombines TRBV11-2 with TRBJ1-2, with D hard to call. The germline V gene encodes CDR1 SGHAT and CDR2 FQNNGV. The CDR3 contains 13 residues. The ends were cut back, 0 bases at V and 6 bases at J, with 8 bases in the middle. The CDR3 spells CASSLDLSHGYTF. Written as DNA, the CDR3 is TGTGCCAGCAGCTTAGATCTGAGCCATGGCTACACCTTC.

The chain has TRBV9 and TRBJ1-1; 9 bases agree with TRBD1. The junction had 9 bases not matched to a gene; V was cut back by 0 bases and J by 0 bases. This CDR3 has 18 residues. Germline CDR1 and CDR2: SGDLS and YYNGEE. The CDR3 sequence: CASSVGSGTGYMNTEAFF. CDR3 sequence (DNA): TGTGCCAGCAGCGTAGGCTCCGGGACAGGGTATATGAACACTGAAGCTTTCTTT.

The chain has TRBV20-1 and TRBJ2-5; 10 bases fit TRBD2. CDR1 DFQATT and CDR2 SNEGSKA come from the germline V gene (reference sequence). The CDR3 is 13 amino acids. CDR3 sequence: CRASGGARETQYF. CDR3 bases: TGCAGGGCGAGCGGGGGGGCCCGAGAGACCCAGTACTTC.

The V gene is TRBV7-8, the J gene TRBJ2-7; D ambiguous. The CDR3 spans 13 residues. Germline V CDR1 and CDR2: SGHVS, FQNEAQ. V lost 2 bases and J lost 7, with 12 bases in between. The CDR3 DNA is TGTGCCAGCAGCTTAATTGATGAGTCTGAGCAGTACTTC. Amino acid sequence: CASSLIDESEQYF.

The chain has TRBV28 and TRBJ1-1; D gene uncertain. The CDR3 consists of 15 residues. Trimming took off 2 bases at V and 1 base at J, with 11 bases between the two ends. The germline gives CDR1 MDHEN, CDR2 SYDVKM. The CDR3 DNA is TGTGCCAGCAGTTTAATACGGGTCTCGAACACTGAAGCTTTCTTT. It is translated as CASSLIRVSNTEAFF.

V and J are TRBV10-2 and TRBJ2-1, with a tentative D call TRBD2 (5 bases). The germline V gene encodes CDR1 WSHSY and CDR2 SAAADI. This CDR3 spans 13 amino acids. V lost 7 bases, J lost 4 bases, and 11 bases lay in between. The CDR3 here is CASMVAKYNEQFF. CDR3 bases: TGCGCCAGCATGGTAGCGAAGTACAATGAGCAGTTCTTC.

The chain couples TRBV7-2 to TRBJ2-5; 7 bases are shared with TRBD2. Trimming cost V 0 bases and J 5 bases; bases outside gene matches: 9. CDR1 is SGHTA, CDR2 FQGNSA, per germline. CDR3 length equals 16 residues. CDR3 sequence (DNA): TGTGCCAGCAGCTTAGCGCCGCCGGGGCGGGAGGAGACCCAGTACTTC. Translated: CASSLAPPGREETQYF.

In DNA form, the CDR3 reads TGTGCCAGCAGCTCGCACCAGGGTGCAGATACGCAGTATTTT. It encodes CASSSHQGADTQYF. The chain combines TRBV7-6 with TRBJ2-3; weak D call: TRBD1 (5 bases). Germline loops: CDR1 SGHVS, CDR2 FNYEAQ. The CDR3 length is 14 residues. V shed 4 bases and J shed 4 bases, with 12 bases lying between them.

As concerns this clonotype: Relative to the germline gene, one junction end is altered; a read error may explain this. The chain joins TRBV10-2 to TRBJ2-7; D perhaps matches TRBD1 (5 bases). CDR1 and CDR2 (germline): WSHSY, SAAADI. The CDR3 is made up of 15 amino acids. The CDR3 DNA reads TGCGCCAGCAGGGAGTCCCGACAGAGCTCCTACGAGCAGTACTTC. It encodes CASRESRQSSYEQYF.

This clonotype showed up just a few times. This chain joins TRBV30 and TRBJ1-2, with 8 bases aligning to TRBD1. J was trimmed by 5 bases and V by 2 bases; bases with no gene match: 7. The CDR3 has 14 residues. Germline V gene sequence: CDR1 GTSNPN, CDR2 SVGIG (reference sequence). CDR3 in DNA: TGTGCCTGGAGTACTGGGACAGGCAATTATGGCTACACCTTC. Translated, it gives CAWSTGTGNYGYTF.